A single sample gave rise to the 8 T cell receptor beta chains below, sequenced in a study of blood T cells in healthy people across ages. PCR was performed a second time for roughly 7 to 11 cycles using a sample-barcoded 5' primer and a J-beta primer mix. In TCRdb, the 5' RACE reads were re-called with MiXCR into one record per CDR3 protein. The table records approximately 800,000 distinct CDR3 sequences, roughly 60% of them present only once. Sequencing was performed on blood. The source is a man under 40 in good health.

This clonotype was counted only a few times. The genes are TRBV7-2 and TRBJ2-2, with D hard to call. Germline assignment: CDR1 SGHTA and CDR2 FQGNSA. V lost 1 base to trimming and J lost 6 bases, with 9 bases between them. The CDR3 has 14 amino acids. The CDR3 DNA reads as TGTGCCAGCAGCTTAGACAACAGATCCGGGGAGCTGTTTTTT. Translating gives CASSLDNRSGELFF.

The V and J genes are TRBV10-3 and TRBJ2-3; 7 bases line up with TRBD1. The CDR3 extends over 15 amino acids. The trim removed 5 bases at V and 0 bases at J, leaving 5 bases unmatched. Germline lookup yields CDR1 ENHRY and CDR2 SYGVKD. The CDR3 DNA sequence: TGTGCCATCAGTTCCGGGACAGAAAGCACAGATACGCAGTATTTT. Protein: CAISSGTESTDTQYF.

The V call is TRBV7-9, the J call TRBJ1-1, with D possibly TRBD1 on 5 matching bases. V was clipped by 8 bases and J by 1 base, with 8 bases between them. The CDR3 is 12 residues long. Germline values: CDR1 SEHNR, CDR2 FQNEAQ (reference sequence). The CDR3 is CASCTGNTEAFF. The CDR3 DNA sequence: TGTGCCAGCTGTACAGGGAACACTGAAGCTTTCTTT. Full variable domain (remainder filled in from reference TRBV7-9 and TRBJ1-1): DTGVSQNPRHKITKRGQNVTFRCDPISEHNRLYWYRQTLGQGPEFLTYFQNEAQLEKSRLLSDRFSAERPKGSFSTLEIQRTEQGDSAMYLCASCTGNTEAFFGQGTRLTVV.

V is TRBV12-5 and J is TRBJ2-3; D is undetermined. V gave up 1 base and J gave up 7 bases, with 9 bases separating them. Germline V gene data show CDR1 as LGHNT and CDR2 as FRNRAP. The CDR3 loop spans 13 amino acids. CDR3: CASGLGPTYTQYF. The CDR3, as DNA: TGTGCTAGTGGTTTGGGGCCTACCTATACGCAGTATTTT.

The V and J genes are TRBV6-2 or TRBV6-3 and TRBJ2-1; tentative D call: TRBD2 (5 bases). The CDR3 contains 12 residues. Germline assignment: CDR1 MNHEY and CDR2 SVGEGT. Trimming stripped 2 bases from V and 9 bases from J, with 8 bases between. The CDR3 nucleotides read TGTGCCAGCAGTTACGGGAGACCTGAGCAGTTCTTC. Its protein product is CASSYGRPEQFF.

The chain joins TRBV29-1 to TRBJ1-1; 10 bases agree with TRBD1. CDR3 length equals 13 residues. V trimming: 5 bases; J trimming: 5 bases; junction bases outside the gene matches: 5. CDR1 is SQVTM, CDR2 ANQGSEA, per germline. As DNA, the CDR3 is TGCAGCGTTTTGACAGGGGGCCCGACTGAAGCTTTCTTT. Protein: CSVLTGGPTEAFF.

CDR3 in amino acids: CASSYSTRGQTQYF. Here the CDR3 DNA reads TGTGCCAGCAGTTACTCGACGAGAGGTCAGACCCAGTACTTC. V usage is TRBV6-5 and J usage is TRBJ2-7; D is unresolved. The J call may not be correct, given that the DNA end is closer to TRBJ2-5. The CDR3 is 14 amino acids. The germline CDR1 and CDR2 sequences are MNHEY and SVGAGI.

This clonotype was observed a few times. The chain is built from TRBV14 and TRBJ2-1; no definite D call. Germline V gives CDR1 SGHDN, CDR2 FVKESK. This CDR3 spans 16 amino acids. V was clipped by 4 bases and J by 5 bases, with 18 bases between them. The CDR3 DNA is TGTGCCAGCAGCCTCCCCTCGTGGCACCAACACAATGAGCAGTTCTTC. Amino acid sequence: CASSLPSWHQHNEQFF.